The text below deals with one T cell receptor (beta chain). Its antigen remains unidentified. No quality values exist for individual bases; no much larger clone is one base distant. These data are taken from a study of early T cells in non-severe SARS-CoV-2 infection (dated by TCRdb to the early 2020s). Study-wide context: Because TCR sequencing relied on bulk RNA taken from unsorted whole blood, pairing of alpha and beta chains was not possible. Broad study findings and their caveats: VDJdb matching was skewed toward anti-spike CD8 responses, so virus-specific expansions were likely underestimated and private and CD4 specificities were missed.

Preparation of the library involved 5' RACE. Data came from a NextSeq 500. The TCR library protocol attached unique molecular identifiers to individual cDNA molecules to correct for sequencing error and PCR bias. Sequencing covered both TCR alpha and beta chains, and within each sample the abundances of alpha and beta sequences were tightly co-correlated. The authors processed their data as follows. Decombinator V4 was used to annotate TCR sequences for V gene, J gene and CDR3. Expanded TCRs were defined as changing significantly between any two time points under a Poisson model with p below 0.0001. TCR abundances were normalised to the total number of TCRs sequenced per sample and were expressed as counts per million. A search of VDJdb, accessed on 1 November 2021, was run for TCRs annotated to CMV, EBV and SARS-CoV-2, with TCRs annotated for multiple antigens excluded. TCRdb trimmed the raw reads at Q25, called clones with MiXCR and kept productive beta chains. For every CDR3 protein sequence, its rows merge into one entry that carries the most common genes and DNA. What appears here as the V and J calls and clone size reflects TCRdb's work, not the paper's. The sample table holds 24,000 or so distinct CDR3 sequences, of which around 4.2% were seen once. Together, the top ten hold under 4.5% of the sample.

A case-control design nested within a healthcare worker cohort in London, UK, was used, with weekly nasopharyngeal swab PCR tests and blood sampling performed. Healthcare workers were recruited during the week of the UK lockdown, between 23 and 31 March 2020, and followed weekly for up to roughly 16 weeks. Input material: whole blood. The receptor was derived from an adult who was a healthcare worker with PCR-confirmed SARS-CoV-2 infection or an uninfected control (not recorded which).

The DNA is as follows: TGTGCCAGCAGCCCATTCCCGGGGGCAGGAACTGAAGCTTTCTTT. Its protein is CASSPFPGAGTEAFF. The chain employs TRBV7-9 and TRBJ1-1; possibly the D gene is TRBD1, per 6 matching bases. V was cut back by 5 bases and J by 5 bases, leaving a gap of 18 bases between them. CDR1 and CDR2 are drawn from the germline V gene (reference sequence): SEHNR, FQNEAQ. The CDR3 goes from the cysteine to the phenylalanine over 15 residues. The kept DNA is CDR3 alone, 45 bases in frame from the first base. With all but the CDR3 taken from the reference TRBV7-9 and TRBJ1-1 genes, the full variable domain is: DTGVSQNPRHKITKRGQNVTFRCDPISEHNRLYWYRQTLGQGPEFLTYFQNEAQLEKSRLLSDRFSAERPKGSFSTLEIQRTEQGDSAMYLCASSPFPGAGTEAFFGQGTRLTVV.